One TCR beta chain is described in this entry. The time point denotes: patch test 3, about 24 weeks after DPC sensitization. Specified treatment: therapeutic diphenylcyclopropenone sensitization with weekly scalp DPC. In TCRdb, the RACE reads were re-called with MiXCR into one record per CDR3 protein. Of roughly 200,000 distinct CDR3 sequences in the sample, around 25% are singletons; the top ten hold 2% to 2.5%. With 4 bases clipped from V and 7 bases from J, the junction kept 7 bases outside the gene matches. The length of the CDR3 is 15 residues. Germline CDR1 reads MNHEY; CDR2 reads SMNVEV (reference sequence). The data were taken from a study of human T cells and chemical hapten exposure. Study context: Readings were taken at 6 days from patch tests that had applied 0.01% DPC to the upper back.

The sequences come from whole blood, collected in connection with sensitization to the hapten diphenylcyclopropenone (DPC). V is TRBV27 and J is TRBJ2-7; 13 bases line up with TRBD2. The clonotype comes from a woman aged 40-49 years with alopecia areata. Some clones in this sample may be carry-over from other donors' samples. DNA of the CDR3: TGTGCCAGCAGTTCAGGACTAGCGGGAGCGGGGGAGCAGTACTTC. Protein sequence: CASSSGLAGAGEQYF.